The clone carrying this T cell receptor beta chain turned up a few times. The sample belongs to a study of human T cells and chemical hapten exposure. The library labeled individual cDNA molecules by adding unique molecular identifiers to them. Using its own MiXCR run on the RACE reads, TCRdb lists one record per CDR3 protein. The table records 50,000 to 70,000 distinct CDR3 sequences, approximately 6.2% of them present only once. Time point meaning: healthy volunteer bleed at 6 weeks. Sequencing started from total RNA isolated from unfractionated whole blood. The CDR3 covers 13 residues. Trimming took off 4 bases at V and 4 bases at J, with 11 bases between the two ends.

Sequencing was performed on whole blood. The receptor's source is a female donor in good health. Some clones in this sample may be carry-over from other donors' samples. J is TRBJ2-7 and V is TRBV12-3 or TRBV12-4, with D perhaps matching TRBD2 (5 bases). The CDR3 reads CASSSSLGYEQYF. The CDR3 DNA follows: TGTGCCAGCAGTTCTAGCCTTGGGTACGAGCAGTACTTC.